This TCR beta chain was obtained from a study of human T cells and chemical hapten exposure (dated by TCRdb to about 2021). Some background on the complete study: For sensitization, 2% DPC in acetone was applied to an approximately 2 cm by approximately 2 cm area of upper inner arm skin. Libraries were combined into a pool for sequencing, and differences in TCR yield between samples came mainly from small differences in library volumes within the pool. Throughout the roughly 25-week study period, patients were also given weekly therapeutic DPC doses on the scalp. In alopecia patients, the study followed how the peripheral blood TCR repertoire changed in vivo over primary and secondary sensitization to diphenylcyclopropenone (DPC), a hapten. The mostly female patient cohort included alopecia areata with under or over 50% scalp involvement, alopecia totalis and alopecia universalis. Patch testing on the upper back used Finn chambers containing 0.01% DPC, with scoring done after 6 days according to International Contact Dermatitis Research Group standards. For TCR sequencing, blood came from 25 to 35 alopecia patients at anywhere from one to four time points (pre-sensitization, 2, 6 and 24 weeks). Blood samples were taken from patients before sensitization (week 0) and at 2, 6 and about 24 weeks after DPC sensitization.

In the germline V gene, CDR1 corresponds to SGDLS and CDR2 to YYNGEE. Including cysteine and phenylalanine, the CDR3 has 14 amino acids. The CDR3 DNA has 42 bases and is translated from base 1. Library creation used RACE. These reads were obtained on a NextSeq 500. Library preparation attached unique molecular identifiers to individual cDNA molecules for quantitative, reproducible TCR counting. Each blood RNA sample was used to sequence both TCR alpha and TCR beta chains. The source study handled its data this way. The median number of TCRs per sample was approximately 96,000, ranging from about 23,224 to 700,000. The Decombinator software suite was used to annotate V, J and CDR3 in the TCR reads. Every sample was subsampled to the same number of TCRs (28,000) for the PS versus PT1 abundance plots. TCRs were defined as expanded if absent before sensitization and observed at least eight times at the 2-week time point. In TCRdb, the public reads were trimmed at Q25 with fastp and aligned with MiXCR, with productive beta chains retained. Records with the same CDR3 protein are collapsed into one entry carrying the most frequent genes and DNA. TCRdb, rather than the study authors, made the V and J calls. Within this sample are about 93,000 distinct CDR3 sequences, with about 9% of them counted one time only. The ten largest clones capture just over 2.5% of the sample.

This clonotype appeared a single time. The antigen this receptor binds is unknown. A much larger clone differs from this one at a single base, so this may be a read error. Sample time point, as interpreted from the label and publication: pre-sensitization, week 0. The intended sense of this specimen's treatment or condition label: therapeutic diphenylcyclopropenone sensitization with weekly scalp DPC. At every patch-test visit, the blood draw took place before the patch test was put on. Patients were eligible if aged 18 to 70, diagnosed with alopecia and judged suitable for DPC therapy, and pregnant patients were excluded. Unfractionated whole blood was collected in Tempus Blood RNA tubes, and total RNA was extracted from that blood. What the study reported, not specific to this receptor: Because all patients had alopecia, a presumed autoimmune disease, the immune response of the patients might differ from that of healthy individuals. After repeated subsampling, changes were observed in the strength of the expansion versus patch-test correlation and in the threshold at which the correlation became significant. Compared with pre-sensitization or healthy control sets, expanded TCRs formed significantly more large CDR3 similarity clusters, which is consistent with antigen-driven responses. DPC sensitization did not change the number of TCRs with a frequency above 1 in 1000, and there was no evidence of changes in global repertoire structure. Patch test score was positively correlated with the number of PT1 expanded TCRs, with significance at thresholds 8, 16 and 32 but not at 4.

The V and J genes are TRBV9 and TRBJ1-2, with no D gene named confidently. The material was whole blood, obtained in connection with sensitization to the hapten diphenylcyclopropenone (DPC). This TCR derives from a middle-aged man with alopecia areata. Some clones in this sample may be carry-over from other donors' samples. The CDR3 region has the sequence CASSSRTTSSGYAF. The bases are TGTGCCAGCAGCTCCCGGACCACCAGCAGTGGCTACGCCTTC.